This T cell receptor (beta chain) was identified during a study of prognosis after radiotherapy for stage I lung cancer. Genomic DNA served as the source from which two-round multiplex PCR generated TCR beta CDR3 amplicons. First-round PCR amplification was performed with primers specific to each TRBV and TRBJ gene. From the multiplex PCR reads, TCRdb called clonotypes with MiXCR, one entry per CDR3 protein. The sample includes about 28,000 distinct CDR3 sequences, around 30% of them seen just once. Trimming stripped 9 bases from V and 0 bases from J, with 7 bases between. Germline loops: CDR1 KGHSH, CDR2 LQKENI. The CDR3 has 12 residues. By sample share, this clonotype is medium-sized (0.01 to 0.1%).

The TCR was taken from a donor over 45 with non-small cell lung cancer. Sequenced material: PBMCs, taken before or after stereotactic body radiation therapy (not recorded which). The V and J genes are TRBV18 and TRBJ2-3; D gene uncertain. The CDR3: CASSPSTDTQYF. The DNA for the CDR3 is TGTGCCAGTAGCCCAAGCACAGATACGCAGTATTTT.